One sample yielded the 17 T cell receptor beta chains listed below, sequenced in a study of a mutant IDH1 vaccine in newly diagnosed glioma. Method: immunoSEQ multiplex PCR; TCRdb's copy keeps in-frame clones and lacks some. Seen here are 120,000 or so clones, roughly 78% observed once, and the top ten hold 5% to 7%. Their target antigens are unknown. Time point given: week 11, during vaccination. The vaccine gave 300 ug of a 20-mer mutant IDH1 peptide subcutaneously per dose. The input for sequencing was PBMCs, taken from a glioma patient whose treatment included an IDH1 peptide vaccine. The receptors here all came from a man aged 40-55 years with glioma.

This sequence joins TRBV10-3 and TRBJ2-7; D is unresolved. V was cut by 10 bases and J by 4 bases, with 8 bases left in between. CDR1 and CDR2 (germline): ENHRY, SYGVKD. The length of the CDR3 is 10 residues. DNA of the CDR3: TGTGCCACCCTTGAATACGAGCAGTACTTC. Its protein is CATLEYEQYF.

The chain carries TRBV5-6 and TRBJ2-3; D is perhaps TRBD1 or TRBD2 (6 bases each). CDR3 length: 16 residues. Trimming stripped 3 bases from V and 2 bases from J, with 16 bases between. Per the germline V gene, CDR1 is SGHDT and CDR2 is YYEEEE. The CDR3 loop reads CASSSPRGPNTDTQYF. In DNA form, the CDR3 reads TGTGCCAGCAGCTCGCCACGGGGGCCAAACACAGATACGCAGTATTTT.

This chain connects TRBV4-1 to TRBJ1-5; D gene unclear. CDR1 is MGHRA, CDR2 YSYEKL, per germline. V shed 0 bases and J shed 3 bases, with 12 bases lying between them. This CDR3 comprises 16 residues. The CDR3 DNA reads TGCGCCAGCAGCCAAGACCAGGACGGCCCCAATCAGCCCCAGCATTTT. This encodes CASSQDQDGPNQPQHF.

The gene calls are TRBV5-6 and TRBJ2-3; 12 nucleotides agree with TRBD2. With 4 bases clipped from V and 3 bases from J, the junction kept 6 bases outside the gene matches. The CDR3 spans 16 residues. CDR1 is SGHDT, CDR2 YYEEEE, per germline. CDR3 in DNA: TGTGCCAGCAGCGATCTAGCGGGGGGGCTTACAGATACGCAGTATTTT. It is translated as CASSDLAGGLTDTQYF.

The chain couples TRBV10-3 to TRBJ1-2; 8 positions match TRBD1. CDR3 length: 15 residues. V dropped 8 bases and J dropped 4; count of bases not matched to a gene: 12. CDR1 is ENHRY, CDR2 SYGVKD, per germline. The CDR3 sequence: CAIGGAGGQGYGYTF. The CDR3 bases are TGTGCCATCGGCGGGGCAGGGGGCCAGGGCTATGGCTACACCTTC.

The chain carries TRBV27 and TRBJ2-5; 8 bases are a match to TRBD1. Unmatched junction bases numbered 9, after V lost 3 bases and J lost 9 bases. CDR1 is MNHEY and CDR2 is SMNVEV in the germline V gene (reference sequence). This CDR3 spans 14 amino acids. The CDR3 sequence: CASSLTGVQGAQYF. As DNA, the CDR3 is TGTGCCAGCAGTTTGACAGGGGTCCAGGGGGCCCAGTACTTC.

The rearrangement uses TRBV7-2 and TRBJ2-4; weak D call: TRBD1 (6 bases). Germline CDR1 reads SGHTA; CDR2 reads FQGNSA. There are 15 residues in the CDR3. V was cut by 5 bases and J by 12 bases, with 23 bases left in between. This chain's CDR3 is CASSATGTIPGTQYF. The DNA of the CDR3 is TGTGCCAGCAGCGCTACCGGGACAATCCCCGGCACTCAGTACTTC.

This sequence joins TRBV5-1 and TRBJ2-2; TRBD2 matches at 11 bases. In germline, CDR1 is SGHRS, CDR2 YFSETQ. CDR3 size: 16 residues. Trimming took 6 bases from V and 4 from J; bases not matched to a gene: 8. The CDR3 DNA sequence: TGCGCCAGCAACACCTACGGACTAGCGGGCACCGGGGAGCTGTTTTTT. Residues: CASNTYGLAGTGELFF.

The gene calls are TRBV7-9 and TRBJ1-5; D possibly corresponds to TRBD1 (6 bases). The CDR3 has 14 amino acids. Trimming left V 3 bases short and J 6 bases short, with 12 bases between. The germline CDR1 and CDR2 sequences are SEHNR and FQNEAQ (reference sequence). The CDR3 coding sequence is TGTGCCAGCAGCTTGGGAGGGGGGGGTCAGCCCCAGCATTTT. Translation: CASSLGGGGQPQHF.

The sample holds one count of this clone. The CDR3 loop reads CASSFDPGPGSSGANVLTF. The CDR3 nucleotides are TGTGCCAGCAGCTTCGACCCCGGGCCGGGCTCATCTGGGGCCAACGTCCTGACTTTC. This chain joins TRBV11-2 and TRBJ2-6, with D unclear. Per the germline V gene, CDR1 is SGHAT and CDR2 is FQNNGV. Trimming stripped 3 bases from V and 1 base from J, with 19 bases between. This CDR3 contains 19 residues.

The genes are TRBV11-2 and TRBJ2-5; D could derive from TRBD1 or TRBD2 (5 bases each). V lost 4 bases and J 4 bases, leaving 16 bases between the germline ends. The germline gives CDR1 SGHAT, CDR2 FQNNGV. The CDR3 spans 15 residues. The CDR3 DNA reads as TGTGCCAGCAGCTACCCCCCGGCAGGGAGAGAGACCCAGTACTTC. Translating gives CASSYPPAGRETQYF.

The chain uses TRBV4-3 and TRBJ2-1; D call uncertain. The CDR3 runs 15 residues. Per the germline V gene, CDR1 is LGHNA and CDR2 is YSLEER. V shed 0 bases and J shed 9 bases, with 15 bases lying between them. DNA of the CDR3: TGCGCCAGCAGCCAAGATAATAGGCAGTCCGGTGAGCAGTTCTTC. This encodes CASSQDNRQSGEQFF.

The CDR3 loop reads CASSSGQGRTQYF. In DNA form, the CDR3 reads TGTGCCAGCAGCTCGGGACAGGGACGGACCCAGTACTTC. The chain combines TRBV7-2 with TRBJ2-5; TRBD1 matches 9 bases. The V and J ends lost 4 bases and 7 bases, in that order; junction bases with no gene match: 4. The CDR3 is 13 amino acids. Germline V gene sequence: CDR1 SGHTA, CDR2 FQGNSA. The full variable domain, in which reference TRBV7-2 and TRBJ2-5 provide the parts outside the CDR3, is GAGVSQSPSNKVTEKGKDVELRCDPISGHTALYWYRQSLGQGLEFLIYFQGNSAPDKSGLPSDRFSAERTGGSVSTLTIQRTQQEDSAVYLCASSSGQGRTQYFGPGTRLLVL.

The CDR3 sequence is CASSQAGRAGELFF. The CDR3 DNA sequence: TGTGCCAGCAGCCAGGCGGGGAGGGCCGGGGAGCTGTTTTTT. This chain joins TRBV4-2 and TRBJ2-2, with 7 bases lining up with TRBD2. Germline-derived CDR1 and CDR2 are LGHNA and YNFKEQ. The junction had 4 bases not matched to a gene; V was cut back by 3 bases and J by 6 bases. CDR3 length: 14 amino acids.

The chain joins TRBV7-8 to TRBJ2-7; no clear D. V was trimmed by 4 bases and J by 0 bases, leaving 13 bases between them. The germline V gene has CDR1 SGHVS and CDR2 FQNEAQ. The CDR3 is 15 amino acids. CDR3 nucleotide sequence: TGTGCCAGCAGCTCGAGGAGACAAAACTCCTACGAGCAGTACTTC. Residues: CASSSRRQNSYEQYF.

The chain joins TRBV9 to TRBJ2-1, with D maybe TRBD1 (7 bases). The CDR3 has 18 amino acids. The V and J ends lost 3 bases and 3 bases respectively, with 22 bases between them. Germline assignment: CDR1 SGDLS and CDR2 YYNGEE. CDR3 residues: CASSAHAGTAGGYNEQFF. CDR3 bases: TGTGCCAGCAGCGCCCACGCCGGGACAGCGGGCGGCTACAATGAGCAGTTCTTC.

J is TRBJ2-3 and V is TRBV6-5; D is unclear. The V end lost 7 bases, the J end lost 1 base, and 9 bases lay between the germline ends. Germline CDR1 and CDR2: MNHEY and SVGAGI. This CDR3 comprises 13 residues. In nucleotides, the CDR3 is TGTGCCAGCACACAAACAGGCACAGATACGCAGTATTTT. Encoded protein: CASTQTGTDTQYF.